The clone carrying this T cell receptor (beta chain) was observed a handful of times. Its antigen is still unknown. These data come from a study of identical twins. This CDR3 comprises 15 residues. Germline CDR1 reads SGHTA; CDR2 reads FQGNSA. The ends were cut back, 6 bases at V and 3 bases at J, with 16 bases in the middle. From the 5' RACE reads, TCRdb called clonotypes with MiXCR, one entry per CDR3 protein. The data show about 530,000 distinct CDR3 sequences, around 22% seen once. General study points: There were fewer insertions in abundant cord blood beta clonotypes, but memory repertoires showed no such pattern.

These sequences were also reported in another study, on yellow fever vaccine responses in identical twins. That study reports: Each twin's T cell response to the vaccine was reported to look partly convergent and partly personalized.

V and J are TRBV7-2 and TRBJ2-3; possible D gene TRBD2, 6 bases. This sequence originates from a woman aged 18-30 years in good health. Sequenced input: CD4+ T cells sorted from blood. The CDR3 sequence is CASSRLEARTDTQYF. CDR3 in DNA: TGTGCCAGCAGTCGACTAGAGGCCCGAACAGATACGCAGTATTTT. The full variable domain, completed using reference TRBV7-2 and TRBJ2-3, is GAGVSQSPSNKVTEKGKDVELRCDPISGHTALYWYRQSLGQGLEFLIYFQGNSAPDKSGLPSDRFSAERTGGSVSTLTIQRTQQEDSAVYLCASSRLEARTDTQYFGPGTRLTVL.